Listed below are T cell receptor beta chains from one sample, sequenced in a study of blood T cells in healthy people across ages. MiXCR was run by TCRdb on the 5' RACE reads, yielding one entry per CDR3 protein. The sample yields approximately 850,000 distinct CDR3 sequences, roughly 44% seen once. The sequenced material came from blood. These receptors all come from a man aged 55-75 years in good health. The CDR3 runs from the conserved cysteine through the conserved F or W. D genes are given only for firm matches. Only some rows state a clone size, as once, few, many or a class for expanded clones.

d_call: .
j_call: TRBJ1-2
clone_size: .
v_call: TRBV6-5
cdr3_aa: CASSLSQYYGYTF
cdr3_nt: TGTGCCAGCAGTTTGTCACAGTACTATGGCTACACCTTC

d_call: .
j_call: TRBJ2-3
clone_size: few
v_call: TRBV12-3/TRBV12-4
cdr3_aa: CASGQRRRSFAQYF
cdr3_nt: TGTGCCAGCGGACAGCGACGTCGTTCGTTTGCGCAGTATTTT

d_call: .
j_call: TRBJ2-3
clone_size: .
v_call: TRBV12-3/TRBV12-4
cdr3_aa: CASSYGVSADTQYF
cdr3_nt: TGTGCCAGCAGTTACGGGGTTAGCGCAGATACGCAGTATTTT

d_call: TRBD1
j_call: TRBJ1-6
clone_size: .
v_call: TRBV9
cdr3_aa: CASSVAEDRVSPLHF
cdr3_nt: TGTGCCAGCAGCGTAGCCGAGGACAGGGTTTCACCCCTCCACTTT

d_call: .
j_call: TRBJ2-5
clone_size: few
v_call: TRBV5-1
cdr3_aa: CASSLGVVEETQYF
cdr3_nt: TGCGCCAGCAGCTTGGGGGTGGTCGAGGAGACCCAGTACTTC

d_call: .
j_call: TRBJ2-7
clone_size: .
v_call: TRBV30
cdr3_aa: CAWSGEREQYF
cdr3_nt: TGTGCCTGGAGTGGGGAGCGCGAGCAGTACTTC

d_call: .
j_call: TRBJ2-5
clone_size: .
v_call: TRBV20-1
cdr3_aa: CSARDLRLALQETQYF
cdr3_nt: TGCAGTGCTAGAGATCTGCGGCTAGCGCTACAAGAGACCCAGTACTTC

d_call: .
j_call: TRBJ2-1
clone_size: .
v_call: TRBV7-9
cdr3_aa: CASTYVGSETQFF
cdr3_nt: TGTGCCAGCACCTACGTCGGCTCGGAGACCCAGTTCTTC

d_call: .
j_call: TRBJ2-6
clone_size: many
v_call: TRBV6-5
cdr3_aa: CASSYGHGPSGANVLTF
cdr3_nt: TGTGCCAGCAGTTACGGGCATGGGCCCTCTGGGGCCAACGTCCTGACTTTC

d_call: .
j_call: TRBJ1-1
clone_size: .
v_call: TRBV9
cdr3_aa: CASSVDASQREAFF
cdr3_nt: TGTGCCAGCAGCGTAGATGCCTCCCAGAGGGAAGCTTTCTTT

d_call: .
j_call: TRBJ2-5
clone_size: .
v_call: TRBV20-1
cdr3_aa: CSARGHGGETQYF
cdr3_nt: TGCAGTGCTAGAGGTCATGGGGGAGAGACCCAGTACTTC

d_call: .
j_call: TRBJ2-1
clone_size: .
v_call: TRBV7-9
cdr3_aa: CASSFQTAGAFNEQFF
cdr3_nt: TGTGCCAGCAGCTTCCAGACAGCCGGGGCGTTCAATGAGCAGTTCTTC

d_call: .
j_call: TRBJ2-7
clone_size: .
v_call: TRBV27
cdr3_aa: CASSPGVGLYEQYF
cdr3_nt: TGTGCCAGCAGTCCCGGGGTGGGACTCTACGAGCAGTACTTC

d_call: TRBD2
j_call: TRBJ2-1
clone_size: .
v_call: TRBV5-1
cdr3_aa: CASSLGLAGWYNEQFF
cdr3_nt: TGCGCCAGCAGCTTGGGGCTAGCGGGCTGGTACAATGAGCAGTTCTTC

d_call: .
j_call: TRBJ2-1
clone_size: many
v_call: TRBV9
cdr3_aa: CASSVDLGGGQYYNEQFF
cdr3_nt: TGTGCCAGCAGCGTAGATTTGGGGGGGGGACAGTACTACAATGAGCAGTTCTTC

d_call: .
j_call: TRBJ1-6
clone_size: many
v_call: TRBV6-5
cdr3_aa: CASSPGYSGSPLHF
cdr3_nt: TGTGCCAGCAGTCCAGGGTATTCGGGTTCACCCCTCCACTTT

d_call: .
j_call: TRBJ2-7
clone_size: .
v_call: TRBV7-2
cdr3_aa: CVSSLAGWGQGSYEQYF
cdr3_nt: TGTGTCAGCAGCTTAGCAGGGTGGGGGCAGGGCTCTTACGAGCAGTACTTC

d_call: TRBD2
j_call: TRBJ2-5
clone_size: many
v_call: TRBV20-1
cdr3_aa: CSVRRGGPKTQYF
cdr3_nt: TGCAGTGTAAGGCGGGGGGGCCCTAAGACCCAGTACTTC

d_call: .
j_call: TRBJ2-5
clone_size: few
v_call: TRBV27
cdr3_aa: CASSSYDTTKETQYF
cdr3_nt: TGTGCCAGCAGTTCGTACGACACCACCAAAGAGACCCAGTACTTC

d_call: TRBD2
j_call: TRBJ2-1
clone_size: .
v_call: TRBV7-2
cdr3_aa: CASSRERGGCEQFF
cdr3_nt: TGTGCCAGCAGCAGAGAGCGGGGGGGCTGTGAGCAGTTCTTC

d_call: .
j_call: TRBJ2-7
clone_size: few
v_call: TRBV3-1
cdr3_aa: CASSPKQGRDEQYF
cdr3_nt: TGTGCCAGCAGCCCGAAACAGGGACGGGACGAGCAGTACTTC

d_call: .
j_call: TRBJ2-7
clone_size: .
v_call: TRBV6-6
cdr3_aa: CASSPKAGGYEQYF
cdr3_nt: TGTGCCAGCAGCCCAAAGGCTGGAGGGTACGAGCAGTACTTC

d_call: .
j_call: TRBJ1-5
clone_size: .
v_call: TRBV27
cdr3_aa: CASSLGGVGQPQHF
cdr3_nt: TGTGCCAGCAGTTTAGGGGGGGTAGGTCAGCCCCAGCATTTT

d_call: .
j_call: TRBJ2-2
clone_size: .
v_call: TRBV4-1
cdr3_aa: CASSPITGELFF
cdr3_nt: TGCGCCAGCAGCCCAATAACCGGGGAGCTGTTTTTT

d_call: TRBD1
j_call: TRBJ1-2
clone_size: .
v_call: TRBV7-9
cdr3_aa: CASSLGTGPLYGYTF
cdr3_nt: TGTGCCAGCAGCTTGGGGACAGGACCCCTCTATGGCTACACCTTC

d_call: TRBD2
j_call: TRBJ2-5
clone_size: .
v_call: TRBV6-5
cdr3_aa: CASSYSRTSGVTPFQETQYF
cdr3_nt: TGTGCCAGCAGTTACTCCAGGACTAGCGGGGTTACCCCCTTCCAAGAGACCCAGTACTTC

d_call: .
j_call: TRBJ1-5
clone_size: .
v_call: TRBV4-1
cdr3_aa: CASSQDRGLGQPQHF
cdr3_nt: TGCGCCAGCAGCCAAGACCGGGGCCTGGGTCAGCCCCAGCATTTT

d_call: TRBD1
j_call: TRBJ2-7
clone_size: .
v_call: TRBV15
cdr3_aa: CATSRVDRGPYNEQYF
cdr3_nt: TGTGCCACCAGCAGAGTGGACAGGGGCCCTTACAATGAGCAGTACTTC

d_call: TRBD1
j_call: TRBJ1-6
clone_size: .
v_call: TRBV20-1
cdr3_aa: CSARATGPYNSPLHF
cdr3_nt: TGCAGTGCTAGGGCGACAGGGCCCTATAATTCACCCCTCCACTTT

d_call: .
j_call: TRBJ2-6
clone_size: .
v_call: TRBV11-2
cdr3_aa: CASSSGFSRRANVLTF
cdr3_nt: TGTGCCAGCAGCTCAGGGTTCTCGAGAAGGGCCAACGTCCTGACTTTC

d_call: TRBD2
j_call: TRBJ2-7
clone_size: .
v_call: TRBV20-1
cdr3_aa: CSAGASGRGTLYEQYF
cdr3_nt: TGCAGTGCTGGAGCTTCTGGGCGGGGGACCCTCTACGAGCAGTACTTC

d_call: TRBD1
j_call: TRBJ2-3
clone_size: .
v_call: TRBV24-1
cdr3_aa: CATSDDGQGRRYF
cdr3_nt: TGTGCCACCAGTGACGATGGACAGGGTCGGCGGTATTTT

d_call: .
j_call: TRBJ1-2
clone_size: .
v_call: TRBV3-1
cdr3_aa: CASSQEYRHGYTF
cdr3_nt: TGTGCCAGCAGCCAAGAATACAGGCATGGCTACACCTTC

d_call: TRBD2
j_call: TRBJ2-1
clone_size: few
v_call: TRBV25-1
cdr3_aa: CASSRGTSGYNEQFF
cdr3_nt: TGTGCCAGCAGTCGTGGGACTAGCGGCTACAATGAGCAGTTCTTC

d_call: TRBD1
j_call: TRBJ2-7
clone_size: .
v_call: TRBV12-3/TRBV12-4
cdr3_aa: CASSPVRDSSYEQYF
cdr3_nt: TGTGCCAGCAGCCCGGTACGGGACAGTTCCTACGAGCAGTACTTC

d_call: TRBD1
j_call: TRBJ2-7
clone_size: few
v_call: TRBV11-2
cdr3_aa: CASSQGQVAYEQYF
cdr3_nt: TGTGCCAGCAGCCAAGGACAGGTTGCCTACGAGCAGTACTTC

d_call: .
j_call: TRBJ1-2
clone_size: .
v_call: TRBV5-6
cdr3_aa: CASSFKERNYGYTF
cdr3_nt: TGTGCCAGCAGCTTCAAGGAACGTAACTATGGCTACACCTTC

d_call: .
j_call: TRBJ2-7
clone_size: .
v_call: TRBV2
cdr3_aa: CASRVDRANSYEQYF
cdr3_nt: TGTGCCAGCAGGGTAGACAGAGCGAATTCCTACGAGCAGTACTTC

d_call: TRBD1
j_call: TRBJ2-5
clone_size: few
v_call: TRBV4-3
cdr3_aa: CASSQGQGRETRYF
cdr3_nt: TGCGCCAGCAGCCAAGGACAGGGACGAGAGACCCGGTACTTC

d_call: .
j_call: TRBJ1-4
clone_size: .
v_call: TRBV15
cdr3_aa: CATTQGTGEKLFF
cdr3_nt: TGTGCCACCACACAGGGAACGGGTGAAAAACTGTTTTTT

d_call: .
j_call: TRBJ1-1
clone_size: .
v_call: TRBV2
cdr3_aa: CASSEALRIEAFF
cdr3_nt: TGTGCCAGCAGTGAAGCGCTTCGGATTGAAGCTTTCTTT

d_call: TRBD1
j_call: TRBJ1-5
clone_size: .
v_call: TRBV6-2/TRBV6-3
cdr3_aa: CASTRDRNQPQHF
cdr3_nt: TGTGCCAGCACCCGGGACAGGAATCAGCCCCAGCATTTT

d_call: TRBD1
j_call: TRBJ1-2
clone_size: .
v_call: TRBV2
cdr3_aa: CASKGVGTGDYGYTF
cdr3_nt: TGTGCCAGCAAAGGGGTTGGGACAGGGGACTATGGCTACACCTTC

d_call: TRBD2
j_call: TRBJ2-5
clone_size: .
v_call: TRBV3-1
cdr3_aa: CASSQGAGGYYNEQYF
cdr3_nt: TGTGCCAGCAGCCAAGGAGCGGGGGGGTACTACAATGAGCAGTACTTC

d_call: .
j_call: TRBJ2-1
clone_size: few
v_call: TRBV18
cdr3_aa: CASSPRGRNEQFF
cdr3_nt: TGTGCCAGCTCACCACGGGGGCGCAATGAGCAGTTCTTC

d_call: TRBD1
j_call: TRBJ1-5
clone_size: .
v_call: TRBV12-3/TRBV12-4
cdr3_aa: CASKISDRGGSNQPQHF
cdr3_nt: TGTGCCAGCAAAATTAGTGACAGGGGAGGTAGCAATCAGCCCCAGCATTTT

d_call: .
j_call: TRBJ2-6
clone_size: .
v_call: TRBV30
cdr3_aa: CAWSVDISGANVLTF
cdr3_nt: TGTGCCTGGAGTGTCGACATCTCTGGGGCCAACGTCCTGACTTTC

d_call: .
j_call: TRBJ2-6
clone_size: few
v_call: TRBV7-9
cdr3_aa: CASSLQTGAGANVLTF
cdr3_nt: TGTGCCAGCAGCCTACAGACCGGGGCCGGGGCCAACGTCCTGACTTTC

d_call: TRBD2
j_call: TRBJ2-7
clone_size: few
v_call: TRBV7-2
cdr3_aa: CASSLEAGTTYEQYF
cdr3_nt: TGTGCCAGCAGCTTAGAGGCAGGGACTACCTACGAGCAGTACTTC

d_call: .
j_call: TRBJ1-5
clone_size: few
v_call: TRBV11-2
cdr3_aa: CASSSHLSNQPQHF
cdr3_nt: TGTGCCAGCAGCTCCCACCTTAGCAATCAGCCCCAGCATTTT

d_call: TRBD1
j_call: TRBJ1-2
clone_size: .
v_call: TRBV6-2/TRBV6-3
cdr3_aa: CASSGQGIGRYGYTF
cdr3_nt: TGTGCCAGCAGTGGACAGGGGATAGGCCGATATGGCTACACCTTC

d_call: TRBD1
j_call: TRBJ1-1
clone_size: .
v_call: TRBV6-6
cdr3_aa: CASSPGTAGRAFF
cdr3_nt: TGTGCCAGCAGTCCCGGGACAGCGGGGAGGGCTTTCTTT

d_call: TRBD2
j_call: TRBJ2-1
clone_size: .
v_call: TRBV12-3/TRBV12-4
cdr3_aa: CASSLTSSGDEQFF
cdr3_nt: TGTGCCAGCAGTTTAACCTCTAGCGGGGATGAGCAGTTCTTC

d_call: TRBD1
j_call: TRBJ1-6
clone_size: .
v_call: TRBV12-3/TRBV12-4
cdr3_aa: CASVGDRGIYNSPLHF
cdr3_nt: TGTGCCAGCGTTGGAGACAGGGGGATCTATAATTCACCCCTCCACTTT